The present T cell receptor beta chain was sequenced within a study of CD8 T cells in Susac syndrome. Negative isolation was used for CD8+ and CD4+ T cells, and FACS enrichment was applied to TEMRA cells. V was pared by 3 bases and J by 7 bases, with 7 bases of the junction left unmatched. Germline loops: CDR1 SGHVS, CDR2 FQNEAQ. This CDR3 has 14 residues. A quantity of roughly 0.5 to 1 ug RNA underwent reverse transcription using random hexamers. Each CDR3 protein gets one entry after TCRdb re-called the immunoSEQ multiplex PCR reads with MiXCR. Here the sample spans around 160,000 distinct CDR3 sequences, around 94% being singletons.

Input material: CD4+ T cells from PBMCs. This sequence originates from a human donor in good health. The V call is TRBV7-8, the J call TRBJ1-2; 8 bases map to TRBD1. CDR3 residues: CASSFQGAGGGYTF. As DNA, the CDR3 is TGTGCCAGCAGCTTTCAGGGGGCCGGAGGTGGCTACACCTTC.